This T cell receptor (beta chain) was found in a study of naive and memory T cell subsets. The library had UMIs added by 3' ligation of an oligonucleotide to TCR cDNA. There are many counts of this clonotype. CDR3 length equals 13 residues. Trimming took 6 bases from V and 3 from J, leaving 12 bases between them. CDR1 and CDR2 from the germline V gene are DFQATT and SNEGSKA (reference sequence). Amplification of ligated cDNA took four PCR rounds with SP2 and nested alpha and beta constant primers. TCRdb used MiXCR to reprocess the 5' RACE reads, holding one entry per CDR3 protein. Seen here are about 48,000 distinct CDR3 sequences, around 4.7% observed once, and the top ten hold around 0.84%.

The TCR was taken from a female donor in good health. The chain joins TRBV20-1 to TRBJ1-5, with TRBD1 as a possible D gene (5 bases). DNA of the CDR3: TGCAGTGCCGTCCGGGACCTCAATCAGCCCCAGCATTTT. Translation gives CSAVRDLNQPQHF.